This T cell receptor (beta chain) was recovered during a study of T-cell reconstitution after alpha-beta-depleted transplantation in children (dated by TCRdb to 2016 to 2017). For context, the study as a whole: T-cell immune reconstitution after TCRalphabeta/CD19-depleted allogeneic hematopoietic cell transplantation in children was quantitatively tracked in the study by means of TCR repertoire profiling.

On this clonotype: Its antigen is still unknown. Base qualities were left out, and no much larger clone turns up one base away.

Receptor amplification or capture employed PCR. TCRdb records Illumina HiSeq 2500 as the sequencer. Molecular barcoding was employed in the preparation of TCR libraries, with unique molecular identifiers being used to normalize TCRbeta repertoire quantification. TCRdb reworked the public reads: Q25 trimming with fastp, MiXCR clone assembly, productive beta chains retained. Under each unique CDR3 protein, matching rows form one entry showing the most common genes and DNA. The sample table shows about 360,000 distinct CDR3 sequences, and 13% are seen once. In total, the top ten clones hold roughly 4.3% of the sample. The V end loses 5 bases and the J end loses 3 bases, and a stretch of 18 bases separates them. From the cysteine up to the phenylalanine, the CDR3 has a length of 16 residues. Only CDR3 DNA is held: 48 bases, read in frame from base 1. The germline V gene (reference sequence) gives CDR1 as SGHKS and CDR2 as YYEKEE.

The material sequenced was PBMCs, taken from the stem cell graft. This clonotype was sampled from a human donor who donated a stem cell graft to a child with Fanconi anemia. The chain joins TRBV5-5 to TRBJ1-5, with TRBD1 tentatively as D gene (6 bases match). The CDR3 corresponds to CASSRDTSANNQPQHF. Here is the DNA: TGTGCCAGCAGTCGGGACACCTCTGCGAACAATCAGCCCCAGCATTTT.